Sequencing of this TCR beta chain was carried out in a study of CD8 T cells in ankylosing spondylitis. Study-level findings and limits: Some of the motif variants had earlier been found in reactive arthritis patients' fluid and blood. There was reportedly significant enrichment of clones that were disease-linked in matched ankylosing spondylitis synovial fluid. It appeared that ankylosing spondylitis blood was characterized by a TCR beta motif of fewer than 10 highly homologous variants. Peripheral blood held disease-linked clones only at relatively low frequency, and these were CD8+.

Unmatched junction bases numbered 16, after V lost 7 bases and J lost 8 bases. The CDR3 sequence is 16 residues long. Using quantitative 5'-RACE with molecular barcodes, the authors made TCR beta libraries. TCRdb analysed the 5' RACE reads with MiXCR anew, one entry per CDR3 protein. The sample consists of more than 600,000 distinct CDR3 sequences, roughly 19% of them appearing once. Concerning this clonotype: Antigen specificity is unknown.

The rearrangement links TRBV12-3 or TRBV12-4 to TRBJ2-1; 8 bases agree with TRBD2. The sequence was obtained from a male donor with ankylosing spondylitis. Material: blood, either unsorted or a sorted T cell fraction (not recorded which). The CDR3 region has the DNA TGTGCCAGCACCCTAGCCGGGGGGGCCCCGGGCGATGAGCAGTTCTTC. It codes for CASTLAGGAPGDEQFF.